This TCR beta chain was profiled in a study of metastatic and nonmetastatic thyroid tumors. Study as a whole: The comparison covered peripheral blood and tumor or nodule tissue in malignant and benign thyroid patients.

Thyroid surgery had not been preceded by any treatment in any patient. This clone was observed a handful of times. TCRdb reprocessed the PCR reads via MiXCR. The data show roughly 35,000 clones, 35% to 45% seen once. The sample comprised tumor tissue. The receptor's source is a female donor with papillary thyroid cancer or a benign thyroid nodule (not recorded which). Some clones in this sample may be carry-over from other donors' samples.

The CDR3 region is CASRTGTVKSYGYTF. CDR3 DNA sequence: TGTGCCAGCAGGACAGGGACGGTGAAAAGCTATGGCTACACCTTC. The chain uses TRBV6-1 and TRBJ1-2, with 7 bases identical to TRBD1. The CDR3 is made up of 15 amino acids. The J segment lost 4 bases and the V segment lost 6 bases, leaving 11 bases of the junction unmatched. CDR1 MNHNS and CDR2 SASEGT come from the germline V gene.